The clone carrying this TCR beta chain was seen a few times. This record belongs to a study of T cells in Graves' hyperthyroidism and ophthalmopathy. Regions amplified from RNA transcripts were the TCR beta CDR3 regions. In the first-round RT-PCR of the TCR CDR3, the HTBI primer set was used. TCRdb ran MiXCR on the multiplex PCR reads and lists one entry per CDR3 protein. The sample includes about 250,000 distinct CDR3 sequences, 22% of them seen just once. CDR3 length: 14 amino acids. Germline V lookup: CDR1 DFQATT, CDR2 SNEGSKA (reference sequence). The V end lost 1 base, the J end lost 1 base, and 7 bases lay between the germline ends. Among ophthalmopathy patients, the Clinical Activity Score reached at least 3, the NOSPECS grade reached at least 4, and duration remained under 3 months. Diagnoses were established using clinical symptoms, serum thyroxine and TRAb, thyroid ultrasound and orbital computed tomography. 8.5 to 10 ml of fresh peripheral blood supplied the PBMCs.

The sequence derives from a man aged 25 to 45 with Graves' ophthalmopathy. The specimen sequenced was blood. The chain links TRBV20-1 to TRBJ2-2; D ambiguous. The CDR3 loop is CSARASGNTGELFF. In DNA, the CDR3 is TGCAGTGCTAGAGCCTCAGGGAACACCGGGGAGCTGTTTTTT.